The rows below give T cell receptor beta chains drawn from one sample of a study of beta chain features in type 1 diabetes. This table comes from immunoSEQ multiplex PCR, and its TCRdb copy is limited to in-frame clones, with some not included. The sample consists of hundreds of thousands of clones, roughly a sixth of them appearing once. The sequenced sample was naive CD4+ T cells from blood. The receptors here all came from a man younger than 30 in good health. CDR3s include the opening cysteine and the closing phenylalanine or tryptophan. A D gene is named only where the DNA matches it firmly. Size tells how often a clone was seen (once, few, many) or the class of an expanded clone, and some rows leave it out.

.	few	TRBV6-1	TRBJ1-3	14	TGTGCCAGCAGCCCCGGGGGGGCAGGAAACACCATATATTTT	CASSPGGAGNTIYF
TRBD2	.	TRBV13	TRBJ2-4	17	TGTGCCAGCAGCCCCACCGGGGGACTAGCGGCGGGAAACATTCAGTACTTC	CASSPTGGLAAGNIQYF
.	.	TRBV14	TRBJ1-1	13	TGTGCCAGCAGCCAAAGTAGAAACACTGAAGCTTTCTTT	CASSQSRNTEAFF
.	.	TRBV11-2	TRBJ2-3	13	TGTGCCAGCAGCCTAAACAGGGAAGATACGCAGTATTTT	CASSLNREDTQYF
TRBD1	.	TRBV12-5	TRBJ2-7	14	TGTGCTAGTGGGCCGGGACAGGGTACCTACGAGCAGTACTTC	CASGPGQGTYEQYF
TRBD1	.	TRBV7-2	TRBJ2-7	13	TGTGCCAGCAGCTTACAGGGGGCATACGAGCAGTACTTC	CASSLQGAYEQYF
TRBD2	.	TRBV10-3	TRBJ2-2	15	TGTGCCATCAGTAGGACTAGCGGGGTTACCGGGGAGCTGTTTTTT	CAISRTSGVTGELFF
TRBD1	.	TRBV27	TRBJ2-5	16	TGTGCCAGCAGTTTATTTGGGACAGGGGGTGAGCAGACCCAGTACTTC	CASSLFGTGGEQTQYF
.	.	TRBV7-3	TRBJ2-3	14	TGTGCCAGCAGCCCCGACAGGTACACAGATACGCAGTATTTT	CASSPDRYTDTQYF
.	few	TRBV6-4	TRBJ2-3	12	TGTGCCAAGTGCGGGGTCACAGATACGCAGTATTTT	CAKCGVTDTQYF
.	few	TRBV2	TRBJ1-4	13	TGTGCCAGCAAAAGGGCGCCTAATGAAAAACTGTTTTTT	CASKRAPNEKLFF
TRBD1	.	TRBV18	TRBJ2-7	14	TGTGCCAGCTCAACCGGGACAGGGGGCTACGAGCAGTACTTC	CASSTGTGGYEQYF
.	once	TRBV7-8	TRBJ1-1	14	TGTGCCAGCAGCTTGACCAGGGAGAGCACTGAAGCTTTCTTT	CASSLTRESTEAFF
.	few	TRBV9	TRBJ1-2	12	TGTGCCAGCAGGGGGAGGGATGATGGCTACACCTTC	CASRGRDDGYTF
.	few	TRBV19	TRBJ2-3	14	TGTGCCAGTGGGGAAGTCGGGGTCACAGATACGCAGTATTTT	CASGEVGVTDTQYF
.	few	TRBV5-1	TRBJ2-5	13	TGCGCCAGCAGCAGGGAAGTCCTAGAGACCCAGTACTTC	CASSREVLETQYF
.	.	TRBV27	TRBJ2-5	14	TGTGCCAGCAGTTTGTTGGGGGCGCGGGAGACCCAGTACTTC	CASSLLGARETQYF
.	.	TRBV10-3	TRBJ2-1	14	TGTGCCACCCTTGGGCCCACGCAACTTAATGAGCAGTTCTTC	CATLGPTQLNEQFF
TRBD1	.	TRBV12-5	TRBJ2-1	15	TGTGCTAGTGGCTTGTCGGGACAGGGGGCGCCTGAGCAGTTCTTC	CASGLSGQGAPEQFF
TRBD1	.	TRBV19	TRBJ2-4	16	TGTGCCAGTAGTTCCGGACAGGCACTAGCCAAAAACATTCAGTACTTC	CASSSGQALAKNIQYF
.	few	TRBV9	TRBJ2-3	17	TGTGCCAGCAGCGTAGTAGGGCAGACATTGGGCACAGATACGCAGTATTTT	CASSVVGQTLGTDTQYF